The 24 T cell receptor beta chains listed next were all sequenced from one sample in a study of Graves' ophthalmopathy and Graves' hyperthyroidism. As the template, RNA transcripts were used to amplify TCR beta CDR3 regions. In the first round, RT-PCR was carried out with HTBI primers, and a multiplex PCR formed the second round. TCRdb recomputed calls from the multiplex PCR reads with MiXCR, one row per CDR3 protein. This table has some 1.1 million distinct CDR3 sequences, roughly two fifths appearing once. The sequencing input was peripheral blood or thyroid tissue (not recorded which). The origin of the receptors is an adult man with Graves' hyperthyroidism.

In this sample, this clonotype turned up a few times. This chain uses TRBV11-2 with TRBJ2-5, with D maybe TRBD2 (5 bases). Looked up from germline, CDR1 is SGHAT and CDR2 is FQNNGV. Trimming removed 6 bases from V and 2 bases from J, with 13 bases in between. The CDR3 sequence is 14 residues long. CDR3 region: CASREAEPQETQYF. CDR3 bases: TGTGCCAGCAGGGAGGCAGAACCTCAAGAGACCCAGTACTTC.

V gene TRBV29-1 combines with J gene TRBJ2-7, with D perhaps TRBD2 (6 bases). The CDR3 is 13 residues long. Trimming shortened V by 7 bases and J by 0 bases, and 13 bases separated the two germline ends. Germline lookup yields CDR1 SQVTM and CDR2 ANQGSEA. The CDR3 DNA follows: TGCAGCGGTCCGGGGCGGGGCTCCTACGAGCAGTACTTC. This gives the protein CSGPGRGSYEQYF.

This clonotype was seen many times. The chain joins TRBV2 to TRBJ2-2; D not certain. The CDR3 is 14 amino acids. Trimming removed 4 bases at V and 2 bases at J, with 8 bases between. Germline CDR1 and CDR2: SNHLY and FYNNEI. The CDR3 protein is CASSVPRNTGELFF. The CDR3 nucleotides read TGTGCCAGCAGTGTTCCCCGTAACACCGGGGAGCTGTTTTTT.

The chain employs TRBV20-1 and TRBJ2-7; TRBD1 agrees at 8 bases. Trimming at V came to 3 bases and at J to 3 bases, leaving 4 bases not matched to a gene. This CDR3 contains 13 residues. Germline V CDR1 and CDR2: DFQATT, SNEGSKA (reference sequence). The CDR3 DNA is TGCAGTGCTAGGACAGGGGTATTCTACGAGCAGTACTTC. It encodes CSARTGVFYEQYF.

Notes on this clonotype: A much more abundant neighbour one base away suggests this may be a read error. The chain uses TRBV20-1 and TRBJ2-7; D might be TRBD1 or TRBD2, each matching 5 bases. The V and J ends lost 5 bases and 9 bases respectively, with 26 bases between them. CDR3 length: 15 residues. In germline, CDR1 is DFQATT, CDR2 SNEGSKA (reference sequence). The CDR3 spells CSAPFRAGAIGGQYF. The CDR3 DNA reads TGCAGTGCTCCCTTCCGGGCCGGGGCGATAGGAGGGCAGTACTTC.

The chain recombines TRBV4-1 with TRBJ2-5; tentative D call: TRBD2 (7 bases). Germline V lookup: CDR1 MGHRA, CDR2 YSYEKL. The CDR3 is 12 residues long. With 7 bases removed from V and 2 bases from J, the gap between germline ends came to 8 bases. The CDR3 coding sequence is TGCGCCAGCAAGGGGGGGCAAGAGACCCAGTACTTC. Protein: CASKGGQETQYF.

At least ten counts were recorded for this clonotype. The V and J genes are TRBV2 and TRBJ2-2, with TRBD2 matching over 7 bases. Germline CDR1 and CDR2: SNHLY and FYNNEI. The CDR3 extends over 15 amino acids. V trimming: 1 base; J trimming: 5 bases; junction bases outside the gene matches: 4. In DNA, the CDR3 is TGTGCCAGCAGTGAAGGTGGGACTAAAACCGGGGAGCTGTTTTTT. It is translated as CASSEGGTKTGELFF.

This clonotype was detected only a few times. V usage is TRBV6-1 and J usage is TRBJ1-1; D uncertain. Germline V lookup: CDR1 MNHNS, CDR2 SASEGT. The V end lost 4 bases, the J end lost 10 bases, and 13 bases lay between the germline ends. This CDR3 contains 12 residues. This CDR3 is CASSGYGVAAFF. In DNA, the CDR3 is TGTGCCAGCAGTGGTTACGGGGTCGCAGCTTTCTTT.

At least ten counts were recorded for this clonotype. J is TRBJ1-2 and V is TRBV20-1; TRBD1 matches at 9 bases. Germline assignment: CDR1 DFQATT and CDR2 SNEGSKA (reference sequence). J gave up 4 bases and V 1 base, and 4 bases lay outside the gene matches. The length of the CDR3 is 14 residues. The CDR3 DNA follows: TGCAGTGCTAGAGGAACAGGGGGCATCTATGGCTACACCTTC. It codes for CSARGTGGIYGYTF.

V and J are TRBV2 and TRBJ1-4; 8 bases line up with TRBD1. The CDR3 has 15 residues. With 6 bases clipped from V and 0 bases from J, the junction kept 3 bases outside the gene matches. Germline CDR1 and CDR2: SNHLY and FYNNEI. In DNA, the CDR3 is TGTGCCAGCAGAAGGGACAGGTCAACTAATGAAAAACTGTTTTTT. Amino acid sequence: CASRRDRSTNEKLFF.

The chain has TRBV29-1 and TRBJ1-2; TRBD1 matches 7 bases. The CDR3 runs to 13 residues. The V segment lost 7 bases and the J segment 5 bases; nucleotides outside the gene matches: 10. CDR1 is SQVTM, CDR2 ANQGSEA, per germline. Here the CDR3 reads CSASDPGQYGYTF. The CDR3 nucleotides are TGCAGCGCTAGCGACCCGGGACAGTATGGCTACACCTTC.

The J gene is TRBJ1-5, the V gene TRBV30, with 7 bases lining up with TRBD1. CDR3 length equals 15 residues. V shed 1 base and J 4 bases; nucleotides not matched to a gene: 7. From germline, CDR1 is GTSNPN and CDR2 SVGIG (reference sequence). The CDR3 spells CAWSEGQSQNQPQHF. The DNA for the CDR3 is TGTGCCTGGAGTGAGGGACAGAGTCAAAATCAGCCCCAGCATTTT.

This clonotype has just one count. Its ends do not fully match the called genes, so a read error is possible. The chain combines TRBV15 with TRBJ1-2; possibly TRBD1 for D (5 bases). The CDR3 loop spans 13 amino acids. Germline V gene sequence: CDR1 LNHNV, CDR2 YYDKDF (reference sequence). Here the CDR3 DNA reads TGTGCCACCGGCAGGGAGTTAAACTATGGCTACACCTTC. This encodes CATGRELNYGYTF.

The chain combines TRBV9 with TRBJ1-6; 7 bases are shared with TRBD1. CDR3 length: 15 amino acids. CDR1 SGDLS and CDR2 YYNGEE come from the germline V gene. The J segment lost 9 bases and the V segment lost 0 bases, leaving 6 bases of the junction unmatched. The CDR3 coding sequence is TGTGCCAGCAGCGTAGGGGACAGCAACGGTTCACCCCTCCACTTT. Translating gives CASSVGDSNGSPLHF. Using reference TRBV9 and TRBJ1-6 for the parts outside the CDR3, the full variable domain is DSGVTQTPKHLITATGQRVTLRCSPRSGDLSVYWYQQSLDQGLQFLIQYYNGEERAKGNILERFSAQQFPDLHSELNLSSLELGDSALYFCASSVGDSNGSPLHFGNGTRLTVT.

Worth noting for this clonotype: An end of the junction differs from the germline gene, which may be a read error. The gene calls are TRBV29-1 and TRBJ1-2; D uncertain. The germline CDR1 and CDR2 sequences are SQVTM and ANQGSEA. The CDR3 extends over 12 amino acids. This chain's CDR3 is CSVVGDNFGYTF. In DNA, the CDR3 is TGCAGCGTAGTTGGAGATAACTTTGGCTACACCTTC.

This clonotype was seen a few times. V gene TRBV7-2 combines with J gene TRBJ1-5; no clear D. Germline CDR1 SGHTA, CDR2 FQGNSA. This CDR3 comprises 18 residues. Deletions cut 2 bases from V and 6 bases from J, with 23 bases between. CDR3 bases: TGTGCCAGCAGCTTATTCTCCCTGGACGAGCGTCAGCGTCAGCCCCAGCATTTT. Translation gives CASSLFSLDERQRQPQHF.

As for this clonotype: One base away lies a much larger clone, so this may be a sequencing read error. The chain combines TRBV2 with TRBJ1-4; D call uncertain. CDR3 length: 16 residues. Per the germline V gene, CDR1 is SNHLY and CDR2 is FYNNEI. The V end was cut by 8 bases, the J end by 0 bases, with 16 bases between. The CDR3 is CASPQTSFTTNEKLFF. As DNA, the CDR3 is TGTGCCAGCCCCCAAACTTCCTTCACAACTAATGAAAAACTGTTTTTT.

This clonotype showed up just a few times. A read error may account for a junction end that differs from germline. This sequence joins TRBV7-9 and TRBJ2-7; a weak D match, TRBD1 (6 bases). Germline CDR1 SEHNR, CDR2 FQNEAQ (reference sequence). The CDR3 consists of 15 residues. CDR3 sequence: CASSLGVGANYGQYF. CDR3 in DNA: TGTGCCAGCAGCTTAGGAGTGGGGGCAAACTACGGGCAGTACTTC.

This clonotype was counted many times. The V call is TRBV11-2, the J call TRBJ2-5; weak D call: TRBD1 (6 bases). The CDR3 runs 14 residues. V lost 1 base and J lost 5, with 11 bases in between. CDR1 is SGHAT, CDR2 FQNNGV, per germline. DNA for the CDR3: TGTGCCAGCAGCTTAGTTGTCAGGGGCGAGACCCAGTACTTC. It yields the protein CASSLVVRGETQYF.

There are many counts of this clonotype. The chain uses TRBV2 and TRBJ2-6, with 9 bases aligning to TRBD1. Germline-derived CDR1 and CDR2 are SNHLY and FYNNEI. Trimming at V came to 4 bases and at J to 0 bases, leaving 4 bases not matched to a gene. This CDR3 comprises 17 residues. The CDR3: CASSGATGGSGANVLTF. The CDR3 DNA reads as TGTGCCAGCAGTGGGGCGACAGGGGGCTCTGGGGCCAACGTCCTGACTTTC.

This clonotype was recorded many times. The gene calls are TRBV19 and TRBJ1-1, with TRBD1 as a possible D gene (6 bases). This CDR3 has 14 residues. CDR1 and CDR2 from the germline V gene are LNHDA and SQIVND (reference sequence). Trimming took off 1 base at V and 5 bases at J, with 11 bases between the two ends. The CDR3 spells CASSIVPGETEAFF. The CDR3 nucleotides read TGTGCCAGTAGTATAGTTCCAGGGGAGACTGAAGCTTTCTTT.

Ten or more counts support this clonotype. The gene calls are TRBV7-8 and TRBJ1-1; D is uncertain. CDR1 and CDR2 (germline): SGHVS, FQNEAQ. This CDR3 is 13 amino acids long. Trimming shortened V by 4 bases and J by 13 bases, and 19 bases separated the two germline ends. CDR3 sequence (DNA): TGTGCCAGCAGCTCCTGGCGGTCGACCCGGAGTTTCTTT. As protein: CASSSWRSTRSFF.

This sequence joins TRBV10-3 and TRBJ2-5; tentatively, D is TRBD1 (6 bases). The germline gives CDR1 ENHRY, CDR2 SYGVKD. V gave up 6 bases and J gave up 0 bases, with 17 bases separating them. CDR3 length equals 16 residues. This CDR3 is CAIRSNVGAHQETQYF. In DNA form, the CDR3 reads TGTGCCATCAGGTCGAACGTGGGGGCTCACCAAGAGACCCAGTACTTC.

J is TRBJ1-6 and V is TRBV12-3 or TRBV12-4; D gene ambiguous. This CDR3 contains 16 residues. Between the trimmed V and J ends, which lost 1 base and 1 base, there was a span of 8 bases. The CDR3 sequence is CASSLEGWSYNSPLHF. The CDR3 DNA sequence: TGTGCCAGCAGTTTAGAGGGATGGTCCTATAATTCACCCCTCCACTTT.